This T cell receptor beta chain came from a study of shared clonotypes between healthy human individuals (dated by TCRdb to 2019 to 2021). Notes on the research overall: A couple of women and three men aged 18 to 49 years were included in the cohort. For each donor, three plates each were used for CD4 naive and CD4 memory, two plates were used for CD8 naive, and one plate was used for CD8 memory. Blood TCR repertoires of about five healthy adults were deeply sequenced to estimate repertoire size and the extent of clonotype sharing between individuals. To increase sequencing depth and limit assay-specific biases, TCR repertoire library preparation and sequencing were carried out by different laboratories using diverse techniques. Between about 0.8 and 9 billion PBMCs per donor were obtained by leukapheresis.

Regarding this clone: The antigen it binds to is not known. No much larger clone is present one base from it, and per-base qualities are unavailable.

Overall study results and their limits: Pairwise subsampling indicated that sequencing depth was expected to affect the degree of clonotype sharing among donors. Sharing across four donors was observed for about 5% of naive CD4, 3% to 3.5% of naive CD8, over 2% of memory CD4, and over 0.3% of memory CD8 clonotypes. Naive subsets generally had larger estimated clonotype richness than memory subsets. Rarefaction of sorted-subset datasets indicated incomplete sequencing despite the large sequencing depth. Higher generation probabilities were observed for clonotypes shared by all four sorted-subset donors than for non-shared clonotypes. Only blood was sampled, and tissue TCR repertoires likely differ from those in blood. The genetic and exposure-history diversity represented was limited by the small number of donors.

Using the deep immunoSEQ assay, multiplex PCR amplified TCR CDR3 regions from genomic DNA. Genomic DNA extracted from each cell subset was distributed evenly over all wells of several immunoSEQ 96-well plates, and each plate served as one replicate. For sorted subsets, roughly 200 ng of genomic DNA, equivalent to some 30,000 T cell genomes, went into each replicate PCR. Purified libraries were quantified with a Qubit 3.0 fluorometer, sized on a Bioanalyzer 2100, and re-quantified with the KAPA Library Quantification kit. A separate single-read 150-cycle Illumina NextSeq 550 flow cell was used to sequence each immunoSEQ 96-well plate. In the paper's pipeline: Because the immunoSEQ output included only junctional sequences and no quality scores, the filtering could not be the same as the filtering used for full-length reads. Sequences were annotated with PyIR, a Python wrapper for IgBLAST v1.9, and V/J genes and CDR3 were assigned using IMGT germline references. Any read was removed if the V/J assignment was weak (E-value above 1e-6), the CDR3 was missing, or the read contained stop codons, out-of-frame junctions, or ambiguous translated residues. V3J clonotypes were defined by identical inferred V gene, J gene, and CDR3 amino acid sequence. Percentage overlap between repertoires was calculated by dividing the number of shared unique clonotypes by the size of the smaller repertoire. RTK rarefaction, the Chao1 estimator, and Recon v2.1 estimates of unobserved clonotypes were used to assess repertoire richness. For all TCRbeta clonotypes obtained by the gDNA method from four donors, generation probabilities were computed with OLGA. TCRdb holds this immuneACCESS table with in-frame rearrangements only. Some clones are missing; in checked studies, unresolved V genes explain under half, and the rest has no known cause. V and J calls and clone size follow that table, whereas D and trimming were derived from the DNA. The sample table holds millions of clones, of which 95% were seen once. Of the sample, 0.1% to 0.15% falls within the top ten clones.

V ends up 4 bases short and J 5 bases short, with an unmatched junction base count of 8. Sequences SGHRS (CDR1) and YFSETQ (CDR2) are obtained from the germline V gene. The CDR3 runs 15 amino acids, cysteine and phenylalanine included. Only CDR3 DNA is held: 45 bases, read in frame from base 1. The donors were healthy, HIV-negative adults who had no recently reported acute infections or vaccinations. Only Caucasian adults living in Nashville, Tennessee, USA were represented among the donors. CD4+ T cells were enriched by magnetic negative selection, after which naive cells were positively selected on CD45RA and the negative fraction was taken as the memory subset. Blood was collected by leukapheresis, and PBMCs were isolated by Ficoll-Histopaque density gradient centrifugation and then cryopreserved in liquid nitrogen vapor phase. Analytical flow cytometry was used to check the purity and quantity of every magnetically sorted T cell population. From each sorted fraction, genomic DNA was isolated and quantified by UV absorbance on a Nanodrop 2000c.

The chain couples TRBV5-1 to TRBJ2-3; 9 bases in the junction line up with TRBD1. This TCR was sampled from a man between 18 and 29 years old in good health. The material sequenced was naive CD4+ T cells sorted from blood. The sample's cell subset or site label is to be understood as: CD45RA+ positively selected. The DNA sequence is as follows: TGCGCCAGCAGCCGGGACAGGGTAGCAGGAGATACGCAGTATTTT. This codes for CASSRDRVAGDTQYF.